Included here is one TCR beta chain sequence, with context. The target of this receptor is not known. Nothing much larger sits one base from this clone, and base qualities are not available. Donors were 40 or so systemically healthy Caucasian individuals from Russia aged roughly 6 to 95 years. Each donor gave ten milliliters of peripheral blood, drawn into EDTA-treated Vacutainer tubes. Ficoll-Paque density-gradient centrifugation was used to isolate PBMCs, with at least 6 million obtained per sample. Total RNA, at least 6 micrograms per sample, was extracted from PBMCs with Trizol reagent. For every donor, an aliquot of PBMCs went through flow cytometry to measure the percentages of naive CD45RAhigh/CD27high T cells. This sample stems from a study of blood T cells in healthy people across ages (dated by TCRdb to between 2014 and 2017). For the wider study: In model experiments, template switching captured about one uniquely barcoded TCR beta cDNA molecule for every two T cells. Using deep sequencing normalized with unique cDNA molecular identifiers, the study measured how TCR beta repertoire diversity changes with age. The donors were split into four age groups: young (average around 15 years), middle-aged (39), aged (around 67) and long-lived (approximately 89). To avoid experimental bias, donors of different ages were spread randomly across the sequencing lanes. Using the same blood draw, the study looked at two additional independent replicas of 1 million unique cDNA reads for two donors, one aged 18 to 29 and the other aged 80 or older.

Broader findings and caveats from the paper: Bulk unsorted PBMC profiling prevented conclusive comparison of naive and antigen-experienced compartments. Compared with the aged group, more naive CD4+ T cells, fewer expanded clones and increased TCR diversity were shown by the long-lived group, suggesting age selection. Because the CMV infection status of the donors was unknown, age-related changes in expanded clonotypes may potentially have been confounded. There was a strong correlation between observed TCR beta diversity and the percentage of naive T cells measured by flow cytometry. As age increased, observed TCR beta diversity per million T cells dropped in a roughly linear way, and a significant reduction was already evident by age about 40. Total diversity estimates from one million sequenced T cells were considered lower bounds and underestimates.

Libraries were constructed by 5' RACE. Reads for this sample came from an Illumina HiSeq 2500. The second PCR ran for roughly 7 to 12 cycles and used a J-beta primer mix along with a sample-barcoded 5' primer. A template-switch 5' adaptor carrying 12 random nucleotides introduced a unique molecular identifier onto each TCR beta cDNA molecule. Each sample yielded at least 3 million CDR3-containing paired-end reads. All of the RNA was converted into first-strand cDNA using the Mint cDNA synthesis kit, with a TRBC-specific oligonucleotide serving as the primer. Following uracil-DNA glycosylase treatment, a first 18-cycle PCR with universal primers M1SS and BC2_uni_R was performed on all cDNA. The authors processed their data as follows. For normalization, 1 million high-quality reads, each with a distinct molecular identifier, were randomly selected from each sample. Reads with shared molecular identifiers were discarded instead of being binned into consensus sequences. MiTCR, run with a Q25 quality threshold and the strictest error-elimination algorithm, handled CDR3 identification, clonotype clustering and error correction. A nonparametric unseen species model using Euler transformation provided a lower-bound estimate of total TCR beta diversity. The public reads were reanalyzed by TCRdb: fastp trimming at Q25, MiXCR alignment, in-frame beta chains only. A single entry per CDR3 protein holds the most common genes and DNA from its merged rows. Here the V and J calls rest on TCRdb's processing, not on the authors' analysis. The sample table lists around 1.5 million distinct CDR3 sequences, 30% to 35% of them with a count of one. Jointly, the top ten make up roughly 10% of the sample.

The CDR3 sequence holds 12 residues, the cysteine and phenylalanine included. CDR3 DNA is the only sequence kept; it has 36 bases, read in frame from the first base. The germline V gene (reference sequence) sets CDR1 to GTSNPN and CDR2 to SVGIG. The sequencing sample was made of blood. The rearranged segments are TRBV30 and TRBJ2-5, with 7 bases in between that match TRBD1. The end of the DNA aligns better with TRBJ2-7, so the J call may be wrong. This TCR came from a woman younger than 45 in good health. The CDR3 here reads CAWSQGAYEQYF. The nucleotide sequence reads TGTGCCTGGAGTCAGGGGGCCTACGAGCAGTACTTC.